The rows below give T cell receptor beta chains drawn from one sample of a study of Ad26.COV2.S vaccination and SARS-CoV-2 variants. This table comes from immunoSEQ multiplex PCR, and its TCRdb copy is limited to in-frame clones, with some not included. The sample gives some 180,000 clones, around 88% of which show up once; less than 6% is in the top ten. The sample here was peripheral blood, taken after recovery from COVID-19. The receptors were gathered from a human donor who had recovered from COVID-19. The CDR3 runs from the conserved cysteine through the conserved F or W. The D gene is left open where the match is weak. Clone sizes are given selectively: once, few, many, or a class where the clone is expanded.

d_gene,v_gene,abundance,j_gene,len,CDR3aa,CDR3nt
TRBD2,TRBV27,once,TRBJ2-2,15,CASSPLSGRAGELFF,TGTGCCAGCAGTCCACTTAGCGGGAGGGCCGGGGAGCTGTTTTTT
NA,TRBV21-1,once,TRBJ1-1,16,CASSNYGQYMNTEAFF,TGTGCCAGCAGCAATTACGGACAGTACATGAACACTGAAGCTTTCTTT
NA,TRBV5-1,NA,TRBJ2-7,15,CASSLNSGLGYEQYF,TGCGCCAGCAGCTTGAACAGCGGGCTAGGCTACGAGCAGTACTTC
NA,TRBV10-3,NA,TRBJ2-5,13,CAISIGQQETQYF,TGTGCCATCAGCATCGGGCAGCAGGAGACCCAGTACTTC
NA,TRBV7-4,once,TRBJ2-2,13,CASSPPAHRGAVF,TGTGCCAGCAGCCCCCCAGCACACCGGGGAGCTGTTTTT
TRBD2,TRBV7-2,NA,TRBJ2-1,15,CASSSREGDGNEQFF,TGTGCCAGCAGCTCTCGGGAGGGGGATGGGAATGAGCAGTTCTTC
NA,TRBV5-1,NA,TRBJ1-2,15,CASSYFHATNYGYTF,TGCGCCAGCAGCTATTTCCATGCAACTAACTATGGCTACACCTTC
TRBD1,TRBV6-5,NA,TRBJ1-1,13,CASSYSGTDEAFF,TGTGCCAGCAGTTACTCCGGGACAGATGAAGCTTTCTTT
NA,TRBV6-5,NA,TRBJ1-1,14,CASSYSRDHTEAFF,TGTGCCAGCAGTTACTCGCGGGATCACACTGAAGCTTTCTTT
NA,TRBV5-1,few,TRBJ2-1,15,CASSLQLGAYNEQFF,TGCGCCAGCAGCTTACAATTAGGGGCCTACAATGAGCAGTTCTTC
TRBD2,TRBV10-3,NA,TRBJ2-5,12,CATGGNAETQYF,TGTGCCACCGGGGGGAATGCAGAGACCCAGTACTTC
NA,TRBV2,NA,TRBJ2-7,15,CASSESPSKSYEQYF,TGTGCCAGCAGTGAGTCCCCCTCCAAATCCTACGAGCAGTACTTC
TRBD2,TRBV18,NA,TRBJ2-3,14,CASSPTSSTDTQYF,TGTGCCAGCTCACCGACTAGCAGCACAGATACGCAGTATTTT
TRBD2,TRBV9,once,TRBJ2-1,15,CASSLGEGGGVEQFF,TGTGCCAGCAGCCTTGGTGAGGGCGGGGGGGTTGAGCAGTTCTTC
NA,TRBV5-4,NA,TRBJ1-2,12,CASSLVGNGYTF,TGTGCCAGCAGCTTGGTAGGGAATGGCTACACCTTC
NA,TRBV7-6,NA,TRBJ1-5,15,CASSLGPDSNQPQHF,TGTGCCAGCAGCTTAGGTCCGGATAGCAATCAGCCCCAGCATTTT
TRBD1,TRBV7-2,NA,TRBJ2-7,15,CASSFGDRDFGEQYF,TGTGCCAGCAGCTTCGGTGACAGGGATTTTGGAGAGCAGTACTTC
TRBD1,TRBV2,NA,TRBJ1-2,14,CASSEDRGSYGYTF,TGTGCCAGCAGTGAAGACAGGGGGAGCTATGGCTACACCTTC
TRBD1,TRBV5-1,NA,TRBJ1-2,16,CASSLFTGQGMGGYTF,TGCGCCAGCAGCTTATTTACTGGACAGGGAATGGGTGGCTACACCTTC
NA,TRBV5-1,once,TRBJ2-1,15,CASSFTAESYNEQFF,TGCGCCAGCAGCTTCACTGCAGAAAGTTACAATGAGCAGTTCTTC
TRBD2,TRBV9,few,TRBJ2-7,14,CASSVGGVRSEQYF,TGTGCCAGCAGCGTCGGGGGGGTTAGGAGCGAGCAGTACTTC
TRBD1,TRBV6-5,NA,TRBJ2-2,15,CASSYSQGATGELFF,TGTGCCAGCAGTTACTCGCAGGGGGCCACCGGGGAGCTGTTTTTT
NA,TRBV13,NA,TRBJ2-3,15,CASSFLLSDRDTQYF,TGTGCCAGCAGCTTCCTACTATCCGATAGGGATACGCAGTATTTT
NA,TRBV30,NA,TRBJ2-7,14,CAWMPKGVSYEQYF,TGTGCCTGGATGCCTAAGGGAGTCTCCTACGAGCAGTACTTC
NA,TRBV6-4,few,TRBJ1-6,14,CASSDTNRNSPLHF,TGTGCCAGCAGTGACACTAACAGGAATTCACCCCTCCACTTT
NA,TRBV6-5,NA,TRBJ2-3,13,CASSYRSADTQYF,TGTGCCAGCAGTTACCGGTCGGCAGATACGCAGTATTTT
NA,TRBV19,NA,TRBJ2-5,13,CASSIGGGETQYF,TGTGCCAGTAGTATCGGGGGCGGAGAGACCCAGTACTTC
NA,TRBV19,NA,TRBJ2-1,14,CASSIGSGFNEQFF,TGTGCCAGTAGTATAGGATCGGGCTTCAATGAGCAGTTCTTC
NA,TRBV7-9,NA,TRBJ2-7,15,CASSPRGGSIDEQYF,TGTGCCAGCAGCCCCAGGGGCGGGAGTATAGACGAGCAGTACTTC
TRBD2,TRBV27,NA,TRBJ2-1,14,CASSFAGAFNEQFF,TGTGCCAGCAGTTTTGCGGGAGCGTTCAATGAGCAGTTCTTC
TRBD2,TRBV19,NA,TRBJ2-7,14,CASSSSGETYEQYF,TGTGCCAGTAGTAGCAGCGGGGAGACCTACGAGCAGTACTTC
TRBD2,TRBV9,NA,TRBJ2-7,16,CASSVGERGAPYEQYF,TGTGCCAGCAGCGTAGGTGAGCGGGGGGCCCCCTACGAGCAGTACTTC
NA,TRBV7-9,NA,TRBJ2-1,15,CASSEQGSSYNEQFF,TGTGCCAGCAGCGAACAGGGCAGCTCCTACAATGAGCAGTTCTTC
NA,TRBV19,NA,TRBJ1-5,14,CASSIVSLDQPQHF,TGTGCCAGTAGTATTGTGTCGCTAGATCAGCCCCAGCATTTT
NA,TRBV11-3,NA,TRBJ2-7,12,CASSPTPPGQYF,TGTGCCAGCAGCCCAACCCCCCCGGGGCAGTACTTC
NA,TRBV28,NA,TRBJ1-1,15,CASSEYSYREGEAFF,TGTGCCAGCAGTGAATATTCTTACAGGGAGGGTGAGGCTTTCTTT
TRBD2,TRBV12-3/TRBV12-4,NA,TRBJ2-7,13,CASRMGGNYEQYF,TGTGCCAGCAGGATGGGGGGGAACTACGAGCAGTACTTC
NA,TRBV19,NA,TRBJ1-2,13,CASSMNRVEGYTF,TGTGCCAGTAGTATGAACAGGGTAGAAGGCTACACCTTC
NA,TRBV5-1,once,TRBJ1-1,14,CASSLGQANTEAFF,TGCGCCAGCAGCTTGGGACAGGCGAACACTGAAGCTTTCTTT